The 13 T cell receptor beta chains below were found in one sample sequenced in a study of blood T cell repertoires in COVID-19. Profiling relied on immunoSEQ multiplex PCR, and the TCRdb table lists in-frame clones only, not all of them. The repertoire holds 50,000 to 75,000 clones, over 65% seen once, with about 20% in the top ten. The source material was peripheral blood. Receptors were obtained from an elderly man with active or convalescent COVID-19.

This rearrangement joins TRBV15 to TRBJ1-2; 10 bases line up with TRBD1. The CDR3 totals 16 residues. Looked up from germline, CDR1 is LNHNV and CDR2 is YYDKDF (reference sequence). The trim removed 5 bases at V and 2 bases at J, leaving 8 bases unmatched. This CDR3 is CATSSQDRGLNYGYTF. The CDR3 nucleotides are TGTGCCACCAGCTCACAAGACAGGGGGCTAAACTATGGCTACACCTTC.

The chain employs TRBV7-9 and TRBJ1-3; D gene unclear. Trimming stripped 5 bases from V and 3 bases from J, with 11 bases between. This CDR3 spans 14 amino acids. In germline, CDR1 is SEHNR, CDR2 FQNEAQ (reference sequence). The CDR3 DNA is TGTGCCAGCAGCAGGGTGGCCTTTGGAAACACCATATATTTT. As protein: CASSRVAFGNTIYF.

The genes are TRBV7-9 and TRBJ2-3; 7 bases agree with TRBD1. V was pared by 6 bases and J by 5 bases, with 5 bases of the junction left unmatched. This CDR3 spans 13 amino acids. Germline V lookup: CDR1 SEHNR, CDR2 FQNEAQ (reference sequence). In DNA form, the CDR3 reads TGTGCCAGCAGACACAGGGGAGTAGATACGCAGTATTTT. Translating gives CASRHRGVDTQYF.

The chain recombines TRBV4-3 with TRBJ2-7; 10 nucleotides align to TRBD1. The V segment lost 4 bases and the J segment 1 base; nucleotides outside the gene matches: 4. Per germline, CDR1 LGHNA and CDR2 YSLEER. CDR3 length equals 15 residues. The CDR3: CASSLGQGDSYEQYF. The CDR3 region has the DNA TGCGCCAGCAGCCTTGGACAGGGGGATTCCTACGAGCAGTACTTC.

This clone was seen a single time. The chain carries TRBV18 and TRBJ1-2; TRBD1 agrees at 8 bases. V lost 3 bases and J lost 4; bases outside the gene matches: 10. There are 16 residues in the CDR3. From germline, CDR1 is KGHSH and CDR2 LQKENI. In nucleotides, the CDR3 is TGTGCCAGCTCACCGGGAGGACAGGGAAATTTCTATGGCTACACCTTC. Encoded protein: CASSPGGQGNFYGYTF.

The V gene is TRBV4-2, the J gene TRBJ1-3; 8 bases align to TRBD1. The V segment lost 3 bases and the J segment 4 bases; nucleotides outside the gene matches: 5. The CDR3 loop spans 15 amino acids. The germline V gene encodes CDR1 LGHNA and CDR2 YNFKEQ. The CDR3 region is CASSQYRGTGNTIYF. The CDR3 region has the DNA TGTGCCAGCAGCCAGTACAGGGGGACAGGAAACACCATATATTTT.

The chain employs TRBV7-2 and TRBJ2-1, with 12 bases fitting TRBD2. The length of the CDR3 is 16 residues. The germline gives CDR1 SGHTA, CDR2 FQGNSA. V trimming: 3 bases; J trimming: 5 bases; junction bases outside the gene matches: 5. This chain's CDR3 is CASSFLGLAGNNEQFF. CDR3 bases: TGTGCCAGCAGCTTCCTCGGACTAGCGGGAAACAATGAGCAGTTCTTC.

This chain's CDR3 is CASSRLAGTMQYF. The CDR3 DNA reads TGTGCCAGTAGTAGACTAGCGGGGACGATGCAGTACTTC. The chain couples TRBV19 to TRBJ2-7; 11 positions match TRBD2. The CDR3 length is 13 residues. V dropped 4 bases and J dropped 9; count of bases not matched to a gene: 5. The V gene's germline CDR1 is LNHDA and CDR2 SQIVND (reference sequence). The full variable domain, rest sourced from reference TRBV19 and TRBJ2-7, is DGGITQSPKYLFRKEGQNVTLSCEQNLNHDAMYWYRQDPGQGLRLIYYSQIVNDFQKGDIAEGYSVSREKKESFPLTVTSAQKNPTAFYLCASSRLAGTMQYFGPGTRLTVT.

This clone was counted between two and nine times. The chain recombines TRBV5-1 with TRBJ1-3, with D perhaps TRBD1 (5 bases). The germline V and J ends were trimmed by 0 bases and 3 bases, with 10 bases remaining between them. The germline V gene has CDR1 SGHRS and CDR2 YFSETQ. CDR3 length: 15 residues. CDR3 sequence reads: CASSLAAGVGNTIYF. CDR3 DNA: TGCGCCAGCAGCTTGGCGGCGGGGGTTGGAAACACCATATATTTT.

Here the CDR3 reads CASSQASSGTGGGEGWPQHF. In DNA form, the CDR3 reads TGCGCCAGCAGCCAGGCTTCGTCCGGGACAGGGGGCGGGGAGGGATGGCCCCAGCATTTT. The rearrangement joins TRBV4-3 to TRBJ1-5; TRBD1 aligns across 12 bases. The length of the CDR3 is 20 residues. Looked up from germline, CDR1 is LGHNA and CDR2 is YSLEER. V shed 3 bases, J shed 9 bases, and the junction held 21 bases outside the gene matches.

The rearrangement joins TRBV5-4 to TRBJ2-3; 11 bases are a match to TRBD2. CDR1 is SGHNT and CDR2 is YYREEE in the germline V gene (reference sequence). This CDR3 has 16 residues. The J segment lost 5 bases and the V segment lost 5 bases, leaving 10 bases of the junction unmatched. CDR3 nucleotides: TGTGCCAGCAGTCCGCGGCTAGCGGGGGGTGGAGATACGCAGTATTTT. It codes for CASSPRLAGGGDTQYF.

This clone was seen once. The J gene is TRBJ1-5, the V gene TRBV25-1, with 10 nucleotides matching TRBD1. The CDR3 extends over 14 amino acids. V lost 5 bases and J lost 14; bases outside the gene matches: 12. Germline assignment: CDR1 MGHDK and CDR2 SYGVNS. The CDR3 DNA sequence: TGTGCCAGCAGTAGTGTGACAGGGGGCCGAACCGAGCATTTT. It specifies CASSSVTGGRTEHF.

The CDR3 DNA follows: TGTGCCAGCAGTCAGGGGGGAAAAAACATTCAGTACTTC. This codes for CASSQGGKNIQYF. The rearrangement joins TRBV7-8 to TRBJ2-4; a possible D gene is TRBD1 (7 bases). The germline gives CDR1 SGHVS, CDR2 FQNEAQ. The CDR3 contains 13 residues. Trimming took 6 bases from V and 4 from J, leaving 10 bases between them.